The subject of this entry is one TCR beta chain. Authors' data handling: For nucleated cells, counts were estimated from reference gene primer amplification. TCRdb's table, derived via immunoSEQ multiplex PCR, lists solely in-frame clones and lacks some. V and J calls and clone size are those listed in that table; D and trimming were worked out from the DNA. The table shows approximately 200,000 clones, with 80% to 90% occurring only once. The data derive from a study of blood T cell repertoires in COVID-19. Overall study: T cells, B-cell-depleted T cells, or PBMCs supplied cDNA or gDNA.

Germline V gives CDR1 LGHDT, CDR2 YNNKEL (reference sequence). V gave up 6 bases and J gave up 4 bases; unmatched junction bases: 8. The CDR3 has 15 amino acids. The sequencing sample was made of PBMCs or T cells enriched from blood (not recorded which). This TCR was recovered from a man aged 35 to 55 who had recovered from COVID-19. The V gene is TRBV3-1 (or the pseudogene TRBV3-2), the J gene TRBJ2-1, with TRBD2 matching over 8 bases. In DNA, the CDR3 is TGTGCCAGCAGTAATGGGCTAGCGGGTTACAATGAGCAGTTCTTC. This encodes CASSNGLAGYNEQFF.